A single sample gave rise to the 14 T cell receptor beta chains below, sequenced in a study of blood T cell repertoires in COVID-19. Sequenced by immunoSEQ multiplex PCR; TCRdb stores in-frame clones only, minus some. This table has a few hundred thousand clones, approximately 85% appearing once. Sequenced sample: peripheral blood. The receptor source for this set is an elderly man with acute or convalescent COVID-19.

CDR3 in amino acids: CASSALGESYNEQFF. CDR3 in DNA: TGTGCCAGCAGCGCCCTCGGGGAGTCCTACAATGAGCAGTTCTTC. The chain recombines TRBV5-6 with TRBJ2-1; a weak D match, TRBD2 (5 bases). Germline-derived CDR1 and CDR2 are SGHDT and YYEEEE. V was clipped by 4 bases and J by 1 base, with 12 bases between them. The CDR3 contains 15 residues.

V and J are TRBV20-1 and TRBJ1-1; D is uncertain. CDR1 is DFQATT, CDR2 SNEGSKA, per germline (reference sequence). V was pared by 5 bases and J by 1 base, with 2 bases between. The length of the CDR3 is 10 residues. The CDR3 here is CSAQNTEAFF. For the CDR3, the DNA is TGCAGTGCTCAGAACACTGAAGCTTTCTTT.

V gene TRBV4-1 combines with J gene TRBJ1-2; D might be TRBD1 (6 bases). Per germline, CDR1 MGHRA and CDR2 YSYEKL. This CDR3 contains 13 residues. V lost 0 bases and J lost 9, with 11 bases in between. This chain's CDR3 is CASSQEWDTSYTF. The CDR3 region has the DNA TGCGCCAGCAGCCAAGAATGGGACACAAGCTACACCTTC.

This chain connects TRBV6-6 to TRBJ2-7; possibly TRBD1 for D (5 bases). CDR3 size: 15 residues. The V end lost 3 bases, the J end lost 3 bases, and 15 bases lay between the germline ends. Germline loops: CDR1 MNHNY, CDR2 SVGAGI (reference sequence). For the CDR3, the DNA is TGTGCCAGCAGTTATCGGGCAGGAGACAGCTACGAGCAGTACTTC. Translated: CASSYRAGDSYEQYF.

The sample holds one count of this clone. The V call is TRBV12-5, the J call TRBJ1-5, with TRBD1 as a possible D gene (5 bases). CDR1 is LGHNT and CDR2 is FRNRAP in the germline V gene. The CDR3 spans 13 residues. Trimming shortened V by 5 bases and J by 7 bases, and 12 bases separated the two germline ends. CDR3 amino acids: CASGLGGAQPQHF. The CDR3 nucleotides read TGTGCTAGTGGTCTTGGCGGGGCACAGCCCCAGCATTTT. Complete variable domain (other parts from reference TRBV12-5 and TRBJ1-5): DARVTQTPRHKVTEMGQEVTMRCQPILGHNTVFWYRQTMMQGLELLAYFRNRAPLDDSGMPKDRFSAEMPDATLATLKIQPSEPRDSAVYFCASGLGGAQPQHFGDGTRLSIL.

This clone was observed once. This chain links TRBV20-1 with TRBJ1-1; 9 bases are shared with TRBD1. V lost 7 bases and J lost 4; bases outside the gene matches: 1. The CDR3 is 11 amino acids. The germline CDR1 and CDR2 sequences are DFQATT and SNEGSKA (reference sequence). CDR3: CSGDRATEAFF. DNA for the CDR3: TGCAGTGGGGACAGGGCCACTGAAGCTTTCTTT.

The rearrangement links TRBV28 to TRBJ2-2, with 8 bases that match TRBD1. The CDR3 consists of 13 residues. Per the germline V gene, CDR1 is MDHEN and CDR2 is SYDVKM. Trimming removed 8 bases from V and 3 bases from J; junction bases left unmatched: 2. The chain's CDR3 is CASQGADTGELFF. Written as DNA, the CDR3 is TGTGCCAGCCAGGGGGCTGACACCGGGGAGCTGTTTTTT.

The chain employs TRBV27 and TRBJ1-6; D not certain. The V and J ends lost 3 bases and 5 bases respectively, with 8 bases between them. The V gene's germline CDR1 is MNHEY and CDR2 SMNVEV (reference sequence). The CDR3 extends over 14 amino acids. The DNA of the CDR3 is TGTGCCAGCAGTTTGGCCTCGCATAATTCACCCCTCCACTTT. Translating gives CASSLASHNSPLHF.

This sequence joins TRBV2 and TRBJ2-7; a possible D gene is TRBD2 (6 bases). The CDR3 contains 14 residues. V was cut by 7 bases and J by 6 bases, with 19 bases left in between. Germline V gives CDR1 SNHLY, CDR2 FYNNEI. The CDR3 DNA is TGTGCCAGCATTCCGACTAGGCGCCGGGGCGAGCAGTACTTC. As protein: CASIPTRRRGEQYF. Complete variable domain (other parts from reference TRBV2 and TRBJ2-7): EPEVTQTPSHQVTQMGQEVILRCVPISNHLYFYWYRQILGQKVEFLVSFYNNEISEKSEIFDDQFSVERPDGSNFTLKIRSTKLEDSAMYFCASIPTRRRGEQYFGPGTRLTVT.

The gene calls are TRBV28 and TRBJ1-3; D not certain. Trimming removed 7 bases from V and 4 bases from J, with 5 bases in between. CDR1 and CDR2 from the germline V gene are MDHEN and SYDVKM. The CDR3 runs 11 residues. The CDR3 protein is CASTPGNTIYF. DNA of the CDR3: TGTGCCAGCACCCCGGGAAACACCATATATTTT. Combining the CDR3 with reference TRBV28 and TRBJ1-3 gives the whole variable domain DVKVTQSSRYLVKRTGEKVFLECVQDMDHENMFWYRQDPGLGLRLIYFSYDVKMKEKGDIPEGYSVSREKKERFSLILESASTNQTSMYLCASTPGNTIYFGEGSWLTVV.

The CDR3 loop is CASAKTSGSGGETQYF. CDR3 bases: TGTGCTAGTGCCAAGACTAGCGGGAGTGGTGGAGAGACCCAGTACTTC. The chain recombines TRBV12-5 with TRBJ2-5, with 12 positions matching TRBD2. The V and J ends lost 7 bases and 4 bases, in that order; junction bases with no gene match: 10. Germline V gene lookup returns CDR1 LGHNT and CDR2 FRNRAP. The CDR3 sequence is 16 residues long.

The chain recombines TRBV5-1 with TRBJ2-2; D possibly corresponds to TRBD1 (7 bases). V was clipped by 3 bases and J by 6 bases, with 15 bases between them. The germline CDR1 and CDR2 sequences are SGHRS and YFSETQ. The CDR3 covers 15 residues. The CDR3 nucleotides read TGCGCCAGCAGCTGGCGGGACAGCCGCTCCGGGGAGCTGTTTTTT. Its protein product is CASSWRDSRSGELFF.

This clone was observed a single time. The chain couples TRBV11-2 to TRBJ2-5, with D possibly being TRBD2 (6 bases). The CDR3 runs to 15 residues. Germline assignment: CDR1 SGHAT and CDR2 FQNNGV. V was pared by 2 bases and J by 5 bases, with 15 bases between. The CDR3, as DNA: TGTGCCAGCAGCTTAAGACTAGGCGAGATGGAGACCCAGTACTTC. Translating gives CASSLRLGEMETQYF.

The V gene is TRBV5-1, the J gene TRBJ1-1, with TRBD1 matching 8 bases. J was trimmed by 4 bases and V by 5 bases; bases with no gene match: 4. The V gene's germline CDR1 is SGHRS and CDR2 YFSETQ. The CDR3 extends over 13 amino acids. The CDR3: CASSSQGATEAFF. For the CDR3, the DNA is TGCGCCAGCAGTAGTCAGGGGGCCACTGAAGCTTTCTTT.